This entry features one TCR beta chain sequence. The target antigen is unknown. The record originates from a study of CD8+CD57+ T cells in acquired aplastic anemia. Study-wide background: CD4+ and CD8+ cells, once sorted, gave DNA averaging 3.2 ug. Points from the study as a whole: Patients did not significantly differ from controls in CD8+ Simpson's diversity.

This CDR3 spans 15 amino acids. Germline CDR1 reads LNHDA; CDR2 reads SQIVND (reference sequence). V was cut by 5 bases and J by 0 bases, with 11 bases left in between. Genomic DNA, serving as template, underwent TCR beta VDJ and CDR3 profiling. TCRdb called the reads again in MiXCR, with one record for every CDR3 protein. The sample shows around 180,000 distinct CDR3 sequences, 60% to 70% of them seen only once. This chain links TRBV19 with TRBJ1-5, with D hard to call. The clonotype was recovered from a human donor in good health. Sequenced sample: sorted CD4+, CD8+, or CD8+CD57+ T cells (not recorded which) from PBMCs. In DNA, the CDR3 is TGTGCCAGTAGTTTTTACCAGGATAGCAATCAGCCCCAGCATTTT. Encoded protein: CASSFYQDSNQPQHF. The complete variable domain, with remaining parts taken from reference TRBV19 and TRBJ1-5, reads DGGITQSPKYLFRKEGQNVTLSCEQNLNHDAMYWYRQDPGQGLRLIYYSQIVNDFQKGDIAEGYSVSREKKESFPLTVTSAQKNPTAFYLCASSFYQDSNQPQHFGDGTRLSIL.